This TCR beta chain was found in a study of regulatory T cells in long-lasting Graves disease. Study observations and caveats: Patients with persistent disease shared 2,741 public clonotypes, outpacing the roughly 970 shared by new patients. For persistent Graves' patients, TCR diversity was lower than for newly diagnosed ones. Persistent disease preferred TRBV28, TRBJ1-2 and TRBJ2-5.

V gave up 7 bases and J gave up 0 bases, with 12 bases separating them. Per germline, CDR1 LGHDT and CDR2 YNNKEL (reference sequence). The CDR3 is made up of 14 amino acids. Time point meaning: persistent/refractory GD, antithyroid drugs over 5 years with positive TRAb. Extracted RNA from PBMCs served as the source of the TCR library. This clonotype has a count of ten or more. Its matching antigen is unknown. Library construction for TCR beta used iRepertoire HTBI primers and Arm-PCR of CDR3 regions. TCRdb re-derived calls from the multiplex PCR reads in MiXCR, one entry per CDR3 protein. This table holds 310,000 or so distinct CDR3 sequences, around a fifth found once.

This chain links TRBV3-1 with TRBJ1-1; D uncertain. The clonotype comes from a female donor with Graves disease. Source: peripheral blood mononuclear cells (PBMCs), taken when the disease was refractory, from a patient treated with antithyroid drugs. For the CDR3, the DNA is TGTGCCAGCAAAGGCCTCCCAATGAACACTGAAGCTTTCTTT. Its translation is CASKGLPMNTEAFF.